These 20 T cell receptor beta chains came from one sample sequenced in a study of blood T cell repertoires in COVID-19. The protocol was immunoSEQ multiplex PCR, while the TCRdb copy is restricted to in-frame clones and leaves out a portion. The profile covers a few hundred thousand clones, with 70% to 90% appearing a single time and roughly 4.3% taken by the ten largest. The sequenced sample consisted of PBMCs or T cells enriched from blood (not recorded which). The receptors stem from a woman between 25 and 40 years old who had recovered from COVID-19.

The chain couples TRBV10-2 to TRBJ1-2; a possible D gene is TRBD1 (5 bases). The V and J ends lost 2 bases and 4 bases respectively, with 17 bases between them. Germline CDR1 WSHSY, CDR2 SAAADI. CDR3 length: 16 amino acids. Here the CDR3 DNA reads TGCGCCAGCAGTGAGACCATGGGGCAGAGAGGCTATGGCTACACCTTC. It specifies CASSETMGQRGYGYTF.

The V gene is TRBV20-1, the J gene TRBJ1-2, with D perhaps TRBD1 (5 bases). The V gene lost 4 bases and the J gene lost 7 bases, with 10 bases spanning the gap. The CDR3 runs to 11 residues. Germline loops: CDR1 DFQATT, CDR2 SNEGSKA (reference sequence). Here the CDR3 DNA reads TGCAGTGCTACCCGACAGATTGGCTACACCTTC. This gives the protein CSATRQIGYTF.

J is TRBJ2-7 and V is TRBV6-5; D possibly corresponds to TRBD1 (5 bases). This CDR3 has 15 residues. V was trimmed by 5 bases and J by 2 bases, leaving 16 bases between them. Germline assignment: CDR1 MNHEY and CDR2 SVGAGI. CDR3 coding DNA: TGTGCCAGCAGTACAAGACAGTCTCCAGCCTACGAGCAGTACTTC. It specifies CASSTRQSPAYEQYF.

The CDR3 here is CAWSVIGAVDSPLHF. The CDR3 DNA reads TGTGCCTGGAGTGTAATAGGAGCTGTTGATTCACCCCTCCACTTT. The rearrangement uses TRBV30 and TRBJ1-6, with no clear D. V shed 0 bases and J shed 8 bases, with 14 bases lying between them. The CDR3 spans 15 residues. Germline assignment: CDR1 GTSNPN and CDR2 SVGIG (reference sequence).

The chain carries TRBV3-1 (or the pseudogene TRBV3-2) and TRBJ2-2; TRBD2 is a possible D gene (6 bases). This CDR3 has 19 residues. The germline V and J ends were trimmed by 0 bases and 4 bases, with 21 bases remaining between them. Germline CDR1 and CDR2: LGHDT and YNNKEL (reference sequence). Written as DNA, the CDR3 is TGTGCCAGCAGCCAAGATTGGGTTTGGGACTCCGGAAGCACCGGGGAGCTGTTTTTT. Translation gives CASSQDWVWDSGSTGELFF.

This clone was detected once. The V gene is TRBV2, the J gene TRBJ1-1, with no clear D. CDR3 size: 13 residues. The germline V gene encodes CDR1 SNHLY and CDR2 FYNNEI. V lost 10 bases and J 4 bases, leaving 16 bases between the germline ends. The CDR3 bases are TGTGCCACTTCCCGGGAATCAAGCACTGAAGCTTTCTTT. It specifies CATSRESSTEAFF.

The chain uses TRBV15 and TRBJ2-4; 8 nucleotides agree with TRBD2. Looked up from germline, CDR1 is LNHNV and CDR2 is YYDKDF (reference sequence). With 0 bases clipped from V and 4 bases from J, the junction kept 8 bases outside the gene matches. The CDR3 loop spans 17 amino acids. CDR3 amino acids: CATSRDTGRGGKNIQYF. The CDR3, as DNA: TGTGCCACCAGCAGAGATACCGGGAGGGGTGGAAAAAACATTCAGTACTTC.

V is TRBV11-2 and J is TRBJ2-7; tentatively, D is TRBD2 (6 bases). The V and J ends lost 3 bases and 4 bases respectively, with 7 bases between them. The germline V gene has CDR1 SGHAT and CDR2 FQNNGV. The CDR3 totals 12 residues. The CDR3 here is CASSLEGYEQYF. Written as DNA, the CDR3 is TGTGCCAGCAGCTTGGAGGGGTACGAGCAGTACTTC.

The chain couples TRBV11-2 to TRBJ2-7, with TRBD1 matching 8 bases. Germline V gene data show CDR1 as SGHAT and CDR2 as FQNNGV. Trimming at V came to 6 bases and at J to 5 bases, leaving 12 bases not matched to a gene. CDR3 size: 15 residues. CDR3 in amino acids: CASSIFRGLIDEQYF. The CDR3 region has the DNA TGTGCCAGCAGTATCTTCAGGGGGCTAATCGACGAGCAGTACTTC.

The chain combines TRBV25-1 with TRBJ2-3; D is possibly TRBD2 (5 bases). The CDR3 is 13 amino acids. V gave up 9 bases and J gave up 6 bases, with 16 bases separating them. Germline V gene data show CDR1 as MGHDK and CDR2 as SYGVNS. CDR3 residues: CASTNAGADTQYF. CDR3 nucleotide sequence: TGTGCCAGTACGAATGCGGGCGCGGATACGCAGTATTTT.

The V call is TRBV6-5, the J call TRBJ2-7; a weak D match, TRBD2 (5 bases). Germline CDR1 and CDR2: MNHEY and SVGAGI. The CDR3 is 13 residues long. With 5 bases removed from V and 4 bases from J, the gap between germline ends came to 12 bases. The CDR3, as DNA: TGTGCCAGCAGTCGAGCCGGCGGGTACGAGCAGTACTTC. Translated: CASSRAGGYEQYF.

The gene calls are TRBV7-6 and TRBJ2-6, with 8 nucleotides matching TRBD1. The ends lost 1 base at V and 4 bases at J; junction bases unmatched: 3. The CDR3 covers 16 residues. Germline V gene sequence: CDR1 SGHVS, CDR2 FNYEAQ. The CDR3 protein is CASSLGTGRGANVLTF. In DNA form, the CDR3 reads TGTGCCAGCAGCTTAGGGACAGGGAGAGGGGCCAACGTCCTGACTTTC.

The V call is TRBV7-9, the J call TRBJ2-7, with a tentative D call TRBD1 (6 bases). From germline, CDR1 is SEHNR and CDR2 FQNEAQ (reference sequence). CDR3 length equals 16 residues. V lost 2 bases, J lost 3 bases, and 17 bases lay in between. CDR3 bases: TGTGCCAGCAGCTTAAGGCCGGACAGCGGTGGCTACGAGCAGTACTTC. The encoded protein is CASSLRPDSGGYEQYF.

There are a few counts of this clone. The V call is TRBV6-4, the J call TRBJ2-1; TRBD2 aligns across 7 bases. CDR1 MRHNA and CDR2 SNTAGT come from the germline V gene. The ends lost 3 bases at V and 6 bases at J; junction bases unmatched: 11. The length of the CDR3 is 16 residues. CDR3 DNA: TGTGCCAGCAGTGATTCCATAGCGGGCCCTGTCAATGAGCAGTTCTTC. This encodes CASSDSIAGPVNEQFF.

The chain uses TRBV15 and TRBJ2-6; D may be TRBD2 (6 bases). This CDR3 is built from 18 residues. The V end lost 5 bases, the J end lost 4 bases, and 21 bases lay between the germline ends. Germline V CDR1 and CDR2: LNHNV, YYDKDF (reference sequence). The CDR3 bases are TGTGCCACCAGCTGGGGGGTGCTTATTGGTCCCGGGGCCAACGTCCTGACTTTC. This encodes CATSWGVLIGPGANVLTF.

The chain links TRBV4-1 to TRBJ2-1; 9 bases are a match to TRBD1. Germline V lookup: CDR1 MGHRA, CDR2 YSYEKL. The CDR3 length is 15 residues. Trimming removed 4 bases from V and 7 bases from J; junction bases left unmatched: 8. CDR3 loop: CASSPGTGYTNEQFF. The CDR3, as DNA: TGCGCCAGCAGCCCCGGGACAGGGTATACAAATGAGCAGTTCTTC.

The DNA of the CDR3 is TGTGCCAGCTCACCTTCAGGAGGCAGAGACACCGGGGAGCTGTTTTTT. This encodes CASSPSGGRDTGELFF. The rearrangement joins TRBV18 to TRBJ2-2; D is perhaps TRBD2 (5 bases). CDR3 length equals 16 residues. The ends were cut back, 3 bases at V and 3 bases at J, with 14 bases in the middle. CDR1 and CDR2 (germline): KGHSH, LQKENI.

V and J are TRBV18 and TRBJ2-7, with D perhaps matching TRBD2 (6 bases). CDR1 is KGHSH and CDR2 is LQKENI in the germline V gene. V lost 6 bases, J lost 0 bases, and 15 bases lay in between. The CDR3 spans 15 residues. In DNA form, the CDR3 reads TGTGCCAGCTCCCCTCGCGGGGTTTACTCCTACGAGCAGTACTTC. Translating it yields CASSPRGVYSYEQYF.

The CDR3 sequence: CASSPRTGSYEQYF. In nucleotides, the CDR3 is TGTGCCAGCTCACCACGGACAGGGTCCTACGAGCAGTACTTC. V usage is TRBV18 and J usage is TRBJ2-7; 8 positions agree with TRBD1. Germline V lookup: CDR1 KGHSH, CDR2 LQKENI. The length of the CDR3 is 14 residues. The ends lost 1 base at V and 1 base at J; junction bases unmatched: 0.

In its sample, this clone was seen a few times. V gene TRBV7-2 combines with J gene TRBJ1-5, with D possibly being TRBD1 (6 bases). This CDR3 contains 16 residues. Trimming removed 4 bases at V and 0 bases at J, with 13 bases between. Germline V gene lookup returns CDR1 SGHTA and CDR2 FQGNSA. Here the CDR3 reads CASSSIGGASNQPQHF. The CDR3 coding sequence is TGTGCCAGCAGCTCAATTGGGGGGGCTAGCAATCAGCCCCAGCATTTT.